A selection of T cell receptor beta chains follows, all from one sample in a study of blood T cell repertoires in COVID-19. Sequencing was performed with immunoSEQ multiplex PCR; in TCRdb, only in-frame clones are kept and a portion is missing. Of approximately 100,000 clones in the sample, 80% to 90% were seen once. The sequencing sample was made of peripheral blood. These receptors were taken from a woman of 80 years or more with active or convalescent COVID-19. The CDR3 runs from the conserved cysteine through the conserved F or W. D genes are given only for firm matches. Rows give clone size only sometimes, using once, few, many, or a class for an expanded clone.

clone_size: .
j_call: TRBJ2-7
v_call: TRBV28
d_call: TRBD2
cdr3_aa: CLSGRSSYEQYF
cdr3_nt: TGCCTTAGCGGGCGAAGCTCCTACGAGCAGTACTTC

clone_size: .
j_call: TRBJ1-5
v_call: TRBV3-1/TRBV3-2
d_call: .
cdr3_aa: CASSQYQQPQHF
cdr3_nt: TGTGCCAGCAGCCAATATCAGCAGCCCCAGCATTTT

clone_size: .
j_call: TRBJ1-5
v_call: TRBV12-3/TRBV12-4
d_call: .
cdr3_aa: CASSFDRRKPQHF
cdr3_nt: TGTGCCAGCTCCTTCGACCGGAGAAAGCCCCAGCATTTT

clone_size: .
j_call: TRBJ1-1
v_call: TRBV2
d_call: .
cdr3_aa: CASTGFSTEAFF
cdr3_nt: TGTGCCAGCACGGGATTCAGCACTGAAGCTTTCTTT

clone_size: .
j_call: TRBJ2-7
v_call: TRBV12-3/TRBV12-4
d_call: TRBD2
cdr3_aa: CASSSSGSYEQYF
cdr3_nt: TGTGCCAGCAGTTCCAGCGGGAGCTACGAGCAGTACTTC

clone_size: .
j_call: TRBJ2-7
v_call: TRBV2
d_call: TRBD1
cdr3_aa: CASSLGQGGYEQYF
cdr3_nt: TGTGCCAGCAGCCTTGGACAGGGCGGATACGAGCAGTACTTC

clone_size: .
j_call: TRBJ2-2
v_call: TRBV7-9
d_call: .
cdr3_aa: CASSPEGVGELFF
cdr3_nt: TGTGCCAGCAGCCCCGAGGGGGTCGGGGAGCTGTTTTTT

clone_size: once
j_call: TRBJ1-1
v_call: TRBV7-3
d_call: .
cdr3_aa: CASSLLQGPAFF
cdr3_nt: TGTGCCAGCAGCTTACTGCAGGGCCCGGCTTTCTTT

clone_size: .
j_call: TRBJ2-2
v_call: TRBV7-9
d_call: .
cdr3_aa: CASSRGSVATGELFF
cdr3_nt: TGTGCCAGCAGCCGAGGATCGGTAGCCACCGGGGAGCTGTTTTTT

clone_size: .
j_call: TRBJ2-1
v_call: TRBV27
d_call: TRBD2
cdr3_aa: CASSLLAGAGGNEQFF
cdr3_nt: TGTGCCAGCAGTTTACTCGCGGGAGCGGGTGGAAATGAGCAGTTCTTC

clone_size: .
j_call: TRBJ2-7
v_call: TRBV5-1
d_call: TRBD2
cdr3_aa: CASSFSPGGPYEQYF
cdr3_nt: TGCGCCAGCAGCTTTAGCCCGGGAGGGCCGTACGAGCAGTACTTC

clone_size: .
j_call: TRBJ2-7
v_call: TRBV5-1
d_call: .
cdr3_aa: CASSLWLGGEQYF
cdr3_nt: TGCGCCAGCAGCTTGTGGCTAGGGGGCGAGCAGTACTTC

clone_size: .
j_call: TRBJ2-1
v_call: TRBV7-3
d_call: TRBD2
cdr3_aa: CASSLTSGSSSEQFF
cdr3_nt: TGTGCCAGCAGCTTGACTAGCGGGAGCTCCAGTGAGCAGTTCTTC

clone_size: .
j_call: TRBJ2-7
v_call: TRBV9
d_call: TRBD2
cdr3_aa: CASTGLDGEQYF
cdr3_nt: TGTGCCAGCACCGGACTAGATGGCGAGCAGTACTTC

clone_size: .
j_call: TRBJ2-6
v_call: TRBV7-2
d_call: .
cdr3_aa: CASSLVSSGANVLTF
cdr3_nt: TGTGCCAGCAGCTTAGTTAGCTCTGGGGCCAACGTCCTGACTTTC

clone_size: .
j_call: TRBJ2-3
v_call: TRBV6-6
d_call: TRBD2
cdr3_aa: CASSPGLAGGGIADTQYF
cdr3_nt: TGTGCCAGCAGTCCAGGACTAGCGGGAGGGGGGATAGCAGATACGCAGTATTTT

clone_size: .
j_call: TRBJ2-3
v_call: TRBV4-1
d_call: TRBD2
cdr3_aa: CASSQGASGFSTDTQYF
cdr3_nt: TGCGCCAGCAGCCAAGGGGCTAGCGGGTTCTCGACAGATACGCAGTATTTT

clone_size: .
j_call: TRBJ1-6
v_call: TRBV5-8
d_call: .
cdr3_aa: CASSKTVYSNNSPLHF
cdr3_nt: TGTGCCAGCAGCAAGACAGTCTACTCAAATAATTCACCCCTCCACTTT

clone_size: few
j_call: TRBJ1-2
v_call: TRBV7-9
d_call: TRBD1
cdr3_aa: CASSVGTARNYGYTF
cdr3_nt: TGTGCCAGCAGCGTAGGGACAGCTCGTAACTATGGCTACACCTTC

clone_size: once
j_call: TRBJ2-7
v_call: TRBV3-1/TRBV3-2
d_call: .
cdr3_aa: CASSQGSFQYF
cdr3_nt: TGTGCCAGCAGCCAAGGCAGTTTTCAGTACTTC

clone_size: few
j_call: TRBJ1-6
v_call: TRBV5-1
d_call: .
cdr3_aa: CASSKGDSTGSPLHF
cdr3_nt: TGCGCCAGCAGCAAAGGGGATTCGACGGGTTCACCCCTCCACTTT

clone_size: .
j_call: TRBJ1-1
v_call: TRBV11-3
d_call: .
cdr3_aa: CASSSQNTEAFF
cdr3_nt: TGTGCCAGCAGCTCCCAGAACACTGAAGCTTTCTTT

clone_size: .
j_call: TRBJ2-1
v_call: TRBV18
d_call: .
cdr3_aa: CASSPPEGEQFF
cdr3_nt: TGTGCCAGCTCACCACCGGAGGGTGAGCAGTTCTTC

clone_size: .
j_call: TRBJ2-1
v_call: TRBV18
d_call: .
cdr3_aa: CASSPPGHPYNEQFF
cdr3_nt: TGTGCCAGCTCACCACCGGGACACCCATACAATGAGCAGTTCTTC

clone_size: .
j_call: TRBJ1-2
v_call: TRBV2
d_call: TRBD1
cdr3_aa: CARTATGETGYTF
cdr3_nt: TGTGCCAGGACAGCGACAGGGGAAACGGGCTACACCTTC

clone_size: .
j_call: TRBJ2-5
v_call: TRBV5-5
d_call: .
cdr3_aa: CASSLATEETQYF
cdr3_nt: TGTGCCAGCAGCTTGGCTACAGAAGAGACCCAGTACTTC

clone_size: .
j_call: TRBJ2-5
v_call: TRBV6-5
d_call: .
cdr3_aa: CASSYTGIPAGTQYF
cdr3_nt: TGTGCCAGCAGTTACACGGGAATTCCTGCCGGGACCCAGTACTTC

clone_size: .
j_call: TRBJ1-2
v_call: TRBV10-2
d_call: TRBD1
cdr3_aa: CASWAPGGGFGYTF
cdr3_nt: TGCGCCAGCTGGGCGCCGGGAGGGGGCTTTGGCTACACCTTC

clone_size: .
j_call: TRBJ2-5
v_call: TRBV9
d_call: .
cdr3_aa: CASSTRDNQETQYF
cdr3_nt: TGTGCCAGCAGCACCCGGGACAACCAAGAGACCCAGTACTTC

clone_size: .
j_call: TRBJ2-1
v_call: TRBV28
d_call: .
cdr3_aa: CASTGSGGSYNEQFF
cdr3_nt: TGTGCCAGCACCGGTAGCGGAGGCTCCTACAATGAGCAGTTCTTC

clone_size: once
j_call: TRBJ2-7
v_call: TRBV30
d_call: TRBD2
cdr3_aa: CAWSVTTSEHYEQYF
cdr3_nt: TGTGCCTGGAGTGTAACGACTAGCGAGCACTACGAGCAGTACTTC

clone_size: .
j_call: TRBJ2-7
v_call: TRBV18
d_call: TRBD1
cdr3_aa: CASSPGQARVEQYF
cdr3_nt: TGTGCCAGCTCACCGGGACAGGCCCGCGTCGAGCAGTACTTC

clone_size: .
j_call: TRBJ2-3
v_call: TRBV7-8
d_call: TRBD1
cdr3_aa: CASSQLGQGGSTDTQYF
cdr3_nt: TGTGCCAGCAGCCAACTGGGACAGGGAGGCAGCACAGATACGCAGTATTTT

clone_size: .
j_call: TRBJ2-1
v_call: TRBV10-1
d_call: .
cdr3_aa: CASSEVKTALLYEQFF
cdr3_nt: TGCGCCAGCAGTGAGGTCAAGACAGCCCTCTTGTATGAGCAGTTCTTC

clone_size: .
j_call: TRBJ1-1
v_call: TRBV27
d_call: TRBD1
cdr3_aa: CASSFGKKGAHPMNTEAFF
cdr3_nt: TGTGCCAGCAGTTTTGGAAAGAAGGGGGCCCATCCTATGAACACTGAAGCTTTCTTT

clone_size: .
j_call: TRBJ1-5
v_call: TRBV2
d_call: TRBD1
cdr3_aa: CASSERDSRNQPQHF
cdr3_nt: TGTGCCAGCAGTGAGAGGGACAGCAGAAATCAGCCCCAGCATTTT

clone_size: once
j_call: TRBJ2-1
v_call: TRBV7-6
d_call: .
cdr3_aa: CASSRRGGRGYNEQFF
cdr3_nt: TGTGCCAGCAGCCGCAGGGGTGGGAGAGGTTACAATGAGCAGTTCTTC

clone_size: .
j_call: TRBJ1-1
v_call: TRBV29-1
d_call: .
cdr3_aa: CSVSQVTVNTEAFF
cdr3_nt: TGCAGCGTTTCACAGGTGACGGTGAACACTGAAGCTTTCTTT

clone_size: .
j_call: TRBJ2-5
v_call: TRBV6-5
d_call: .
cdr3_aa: CASSYDGGWETQYF
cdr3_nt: TGTGCCAGCAGTTACGATGGGGGGTGGGAGACCCAGTACTTC

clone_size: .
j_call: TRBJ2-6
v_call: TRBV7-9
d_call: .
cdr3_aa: CASSLMVSSGANVLTF
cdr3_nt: TGTGCCAGCAGCTTAATGGTGAGCTCTGGGGCCAACGTCCTGACTTTC